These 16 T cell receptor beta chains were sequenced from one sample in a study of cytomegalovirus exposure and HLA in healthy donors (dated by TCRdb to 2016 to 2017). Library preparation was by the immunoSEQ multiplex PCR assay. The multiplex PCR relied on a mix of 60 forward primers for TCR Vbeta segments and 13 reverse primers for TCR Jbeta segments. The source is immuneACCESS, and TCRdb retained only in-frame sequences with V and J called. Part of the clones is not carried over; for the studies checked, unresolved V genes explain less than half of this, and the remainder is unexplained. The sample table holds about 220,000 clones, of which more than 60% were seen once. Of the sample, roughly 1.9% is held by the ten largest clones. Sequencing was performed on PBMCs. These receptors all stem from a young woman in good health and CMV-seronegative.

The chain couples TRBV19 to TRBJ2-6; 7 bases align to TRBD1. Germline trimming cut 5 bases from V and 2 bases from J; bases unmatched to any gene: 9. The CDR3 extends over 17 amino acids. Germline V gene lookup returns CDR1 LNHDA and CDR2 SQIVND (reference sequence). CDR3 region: CASSPDRVVPGANVLTF. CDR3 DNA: TGTGCCAGTAGTCCAGACAGGGTAGTTCCTGGGGCCAACGTCCTGACTTTC.

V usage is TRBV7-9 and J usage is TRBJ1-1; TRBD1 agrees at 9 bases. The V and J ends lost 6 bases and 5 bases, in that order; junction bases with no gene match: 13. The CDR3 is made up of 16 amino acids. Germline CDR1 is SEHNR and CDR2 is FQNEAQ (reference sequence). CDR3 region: CASSSTGGYRGTEAFF. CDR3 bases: TGTGCCAGCAGTTCAACAGGGGGCTATAGAGGGACTGAAGCTTTCTTT.

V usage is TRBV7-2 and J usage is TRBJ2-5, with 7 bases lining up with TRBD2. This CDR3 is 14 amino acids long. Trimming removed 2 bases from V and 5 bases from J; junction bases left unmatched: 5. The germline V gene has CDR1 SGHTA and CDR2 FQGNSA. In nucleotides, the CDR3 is TGTGCCAGCAGCTTACTAGCGGCCAGGGAGACCCAGTACTTC. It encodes CASSLLAARETQYF.

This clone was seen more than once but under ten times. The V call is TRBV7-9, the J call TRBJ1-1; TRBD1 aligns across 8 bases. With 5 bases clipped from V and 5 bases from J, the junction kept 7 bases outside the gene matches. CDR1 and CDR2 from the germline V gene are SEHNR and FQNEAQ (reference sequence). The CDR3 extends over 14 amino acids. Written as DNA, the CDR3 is TGTGCCAGCAGCCCCGGACAGGGAAGGACTGAAGCTTTCTTT. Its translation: CASSPGQGRTEAFF.

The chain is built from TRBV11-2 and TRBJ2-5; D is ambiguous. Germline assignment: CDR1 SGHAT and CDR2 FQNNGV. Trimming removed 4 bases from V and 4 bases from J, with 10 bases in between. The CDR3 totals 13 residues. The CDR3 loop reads CASSSPGRETQYF. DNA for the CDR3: TGTGCCAGCAGCTCCCCGGGTCGAGAGACCCAGTACTTC.

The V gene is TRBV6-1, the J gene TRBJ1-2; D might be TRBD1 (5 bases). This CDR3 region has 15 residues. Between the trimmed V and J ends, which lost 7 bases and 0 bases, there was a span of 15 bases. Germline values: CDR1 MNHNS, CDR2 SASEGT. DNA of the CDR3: TGTGCCAGCACCTCAGGGTCGTGGGCTAACTATGGCTACACCTTC. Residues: CASTSGSWANYGYTF.

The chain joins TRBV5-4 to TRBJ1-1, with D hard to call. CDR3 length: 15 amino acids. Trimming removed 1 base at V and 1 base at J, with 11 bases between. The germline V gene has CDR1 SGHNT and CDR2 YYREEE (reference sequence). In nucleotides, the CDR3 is TGTGCCAGCAGCTTGTATCCGCGGGGGAACACTGAAGCTTTCTTT. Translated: CASSLYPRGNTEAFF.

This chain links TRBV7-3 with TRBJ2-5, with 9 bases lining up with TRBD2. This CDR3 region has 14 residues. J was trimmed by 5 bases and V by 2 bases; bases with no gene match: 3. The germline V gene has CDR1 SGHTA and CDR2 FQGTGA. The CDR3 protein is CASSLRGGAETQYF. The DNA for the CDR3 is TGTGCCAGCAGCTTACGCGGGGGGGCGGAGACCCAGTACTTC.

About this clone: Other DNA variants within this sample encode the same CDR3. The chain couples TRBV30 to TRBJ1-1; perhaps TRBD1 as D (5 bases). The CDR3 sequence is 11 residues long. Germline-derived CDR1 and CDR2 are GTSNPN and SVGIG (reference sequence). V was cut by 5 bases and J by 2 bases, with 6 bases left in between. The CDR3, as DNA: TGTGCCTGGGACAGTAACACTGAAGCTTTCTTT. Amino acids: CAWDSNTEAFF.

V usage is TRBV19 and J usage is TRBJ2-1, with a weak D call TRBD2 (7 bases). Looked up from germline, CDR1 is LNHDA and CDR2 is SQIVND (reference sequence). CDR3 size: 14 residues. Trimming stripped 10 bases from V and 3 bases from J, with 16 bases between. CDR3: CATHGGPLYNEQFF. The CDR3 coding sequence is TGTGCCACCCACGGGGGGCCTCTCTACAATGAGCAGTTCTTC.

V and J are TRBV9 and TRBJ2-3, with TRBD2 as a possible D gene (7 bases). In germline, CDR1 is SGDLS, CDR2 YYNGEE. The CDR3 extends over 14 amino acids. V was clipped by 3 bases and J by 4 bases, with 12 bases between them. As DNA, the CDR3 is TGTGCCAGCAGCGATCAGGGGAGGGCAGATACGCAGTATTTT. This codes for CASSDQGRADTQYF.

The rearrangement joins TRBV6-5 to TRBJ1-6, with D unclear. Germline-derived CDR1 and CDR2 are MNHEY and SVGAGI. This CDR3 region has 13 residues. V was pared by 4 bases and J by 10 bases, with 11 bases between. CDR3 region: CASSSLPGSPLHF. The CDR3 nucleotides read TGTGCCAGCAGTTCCCTCCCGGGGTCACCCCTCCACTTT.

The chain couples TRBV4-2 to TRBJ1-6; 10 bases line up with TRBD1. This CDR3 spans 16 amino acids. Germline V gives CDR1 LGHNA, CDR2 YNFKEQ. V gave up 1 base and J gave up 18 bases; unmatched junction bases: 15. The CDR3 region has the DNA TGTGCCAGCAGCCAAGGGACGGGACAGGGGTCGACTAGTCGCCACTTT. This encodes CASSQGTGQGSTSRHF.

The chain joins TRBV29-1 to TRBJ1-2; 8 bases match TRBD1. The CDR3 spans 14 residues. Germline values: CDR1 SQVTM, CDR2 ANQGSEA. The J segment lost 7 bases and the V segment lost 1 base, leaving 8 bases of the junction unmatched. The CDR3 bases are TGCAGCGTTGAAGTAGCAGGGGGCCTCCGTGGCTACACCTTC. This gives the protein CSVEVAGGLRGYTF.

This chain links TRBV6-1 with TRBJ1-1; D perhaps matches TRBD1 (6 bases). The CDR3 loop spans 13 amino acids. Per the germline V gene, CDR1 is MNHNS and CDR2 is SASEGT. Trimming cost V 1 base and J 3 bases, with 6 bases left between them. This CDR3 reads CASSEDRDTEAFF. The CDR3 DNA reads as TGTGCCAGCAGTGAAGACAGGGACACTGAAGCTTTCTTT.

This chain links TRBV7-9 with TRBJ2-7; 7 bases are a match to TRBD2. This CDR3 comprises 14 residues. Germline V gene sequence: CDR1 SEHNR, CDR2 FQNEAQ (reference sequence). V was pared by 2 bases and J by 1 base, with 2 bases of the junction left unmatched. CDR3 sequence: CASSLRRGSYEQYF. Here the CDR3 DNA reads TGTGCCAGCAGCTTAAGGCGGGGGTCCTACGAGCAGTACTTC.